The source of this TCR beta chain is a study of T cell repertoires in cytomegalovirus infection. Germline assignment: CDR1 LNHDA and CDR2 SQIVND (reference sequence). The CDR3 consists of 15 residues. V was pared by 5 bases and J by 2 bases, with 13 bases between. To note about this clonotype: Antigen specificity is unknown.

MiXCR was run by TCRdb on the reads, yielding one entry per CDR3 protein. The sample lists approximately 1,000,000 distinct CDR3 sequences; approximately 33% were seen once. The gene calls are TRBV19 and TRBJ2-1, with D uncertain. The material was cultured CD8+ T cells from PBMCs, obtained from culture after CMV antigen stimulation. The TCR originated in a human donor in good health (CMV status not recorded). Some clones in this sample may be carry-over from other donors' samples. The CDR3 reads CASSDADGTYNEQFF. The DNA for the CDR3 is TGTGCCAGTAGTGATGCGGACGGAACCTACAATGAGCAGTTCTTC. Full variable domain (outside the CDR3, taken from reference TRBV19 and TRBJ2-1): DGGITQSPKYLFRKEGQNVTLSCEQNLNHDAMYWYRQDPGQGLRLIYYSQIVNDFQKGDIAEGYSVSREKKESFPLTVTSAQKNPTAFYLCASSDADGTYNEQFFGPGTRLTVL.